This TCR beta chain is from a study of shared clonotypes between healthy human individuals. Whole-study findings and limits: Blood alone was sampled, and tissue repertoires likely differ. Naive subsets usually exceeded memory subsets in estimated richness.

Profiled with immunoSEQ multiplex PCR; TCRdb holds only in-frame clones, not every one. The sample lists 600,000 to 700,000 clones; approximately 73% were seen once. For this clone: Its specificity is not known.

This CDR3 spans 16 amino acids. CDR1 SGHAT and CDR2 FQNNGV come from the germline V gene. V lost 4 bases and J 0 bases, leaving 16 bases between the germline ends. The receptor's source is a young woman in good health. Material: memory CD4+ T cells sorted from blood. Subset here: CD45RA-negative fraction. The chain uses TRBV11-2 and TRBJ2-7; D possibly corresponds to TRBD1 (5 bases). The CDR3 region has the DNA TGTGCCAGCAGCTCGATCGCGCGGCAGGGCTCCTACGAGCAGTACTTC. This encodes CASSSIARQGSYEQYF.